This TCR beta chain was documented in a study of glioma-infiltrating T cells. Whole-study results and caveats: Tissue-blood divergence was below expectation in non-neoplastic patients, above in gliomas. Tissue and blood shared very few CDR3 sequences.

Trimming left V 8 bases short and J 11 bases short, with 16 bases between. The V gene's germline CDR1 is MGHRA and CDR2 YSYEKL. The CDR3 runs 12 residues. The iRepertoire nested amplicon-rescue multiplex PCR amplified TCR alpha and beta CDR3s from RNA. Input was roughly 95-400 ng of tissue mRNA or PBMC total RNA. TCRdb itself ran the multiplex PCR reads through MiXCR, one entry per CDR3 protein. The table has around 170,000 distinct CDR3 sequences, 43% seen once. In regard to this clonotype: The antigen remains unidentified. A clone one base away is much larger, so this may be a read error.

The chain has TRBV4-1 and TRBJ2-1; D not resolved. Source material: glioma tissue, nonneoplastic brain tissue, or PBMCs (not recorded which). The clonotype was recovered from a human donor with low-grade glioma or glioblastoma, undergoing nonglioma brain surgery, or in good health (not recorded which). CDR3: CASSQTYNKQFF. DNA for the CDR3: TGCGCCAGCTCCCAGACTTATAATAAGCAGTTCTTC.